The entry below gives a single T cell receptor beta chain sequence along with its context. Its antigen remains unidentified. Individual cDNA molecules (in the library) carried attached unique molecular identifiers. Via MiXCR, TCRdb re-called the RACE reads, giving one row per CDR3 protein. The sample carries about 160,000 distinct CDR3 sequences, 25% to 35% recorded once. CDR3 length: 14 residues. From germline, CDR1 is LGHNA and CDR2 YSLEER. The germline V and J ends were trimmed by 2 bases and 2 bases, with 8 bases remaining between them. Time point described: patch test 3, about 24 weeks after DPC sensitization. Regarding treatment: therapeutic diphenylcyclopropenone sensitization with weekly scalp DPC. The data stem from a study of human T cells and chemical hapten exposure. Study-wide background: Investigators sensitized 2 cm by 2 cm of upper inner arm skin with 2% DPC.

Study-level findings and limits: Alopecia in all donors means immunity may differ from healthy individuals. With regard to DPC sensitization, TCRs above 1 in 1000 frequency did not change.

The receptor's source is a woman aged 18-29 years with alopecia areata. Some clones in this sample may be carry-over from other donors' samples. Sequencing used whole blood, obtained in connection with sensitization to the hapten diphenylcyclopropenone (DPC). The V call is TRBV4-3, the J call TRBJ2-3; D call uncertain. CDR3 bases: TGCGCCAGCAGCCAACAAAGCCACACAGATACGCAGTATTTT. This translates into CASSQQSHTDTQYF.